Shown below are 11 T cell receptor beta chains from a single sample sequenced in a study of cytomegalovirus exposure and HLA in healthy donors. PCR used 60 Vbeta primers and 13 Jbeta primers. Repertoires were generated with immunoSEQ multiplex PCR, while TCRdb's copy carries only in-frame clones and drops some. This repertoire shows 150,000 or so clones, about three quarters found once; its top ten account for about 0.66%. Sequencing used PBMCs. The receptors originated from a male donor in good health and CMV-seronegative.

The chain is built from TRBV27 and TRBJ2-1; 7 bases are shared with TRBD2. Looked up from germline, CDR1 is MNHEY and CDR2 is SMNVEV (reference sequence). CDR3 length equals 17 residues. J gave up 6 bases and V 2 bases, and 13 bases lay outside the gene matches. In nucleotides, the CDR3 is TGTGCCAGCAGTTTACCTCCTGGGGGAGGGTGGGCCAATGAGCAGTTCTTC. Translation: CASSLPPGGGWANEQFF.

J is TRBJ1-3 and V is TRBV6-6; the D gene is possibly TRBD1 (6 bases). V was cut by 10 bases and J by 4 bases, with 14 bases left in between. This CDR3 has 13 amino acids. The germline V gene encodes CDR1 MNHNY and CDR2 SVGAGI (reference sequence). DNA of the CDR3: TGTGCCACGTCGACAGGTTTGGGAAACACCATATATTTT. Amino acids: CATSTGLGNTIYF.

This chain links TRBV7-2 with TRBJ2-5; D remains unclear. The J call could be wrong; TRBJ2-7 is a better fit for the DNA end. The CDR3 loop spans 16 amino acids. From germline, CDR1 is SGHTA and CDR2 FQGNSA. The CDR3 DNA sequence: TGTGCCAGCAGCTTAGTTAATCCCCCCCTCTCCTACGAGCAGTACTTC. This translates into CASSLVNPPLSYEQYF.

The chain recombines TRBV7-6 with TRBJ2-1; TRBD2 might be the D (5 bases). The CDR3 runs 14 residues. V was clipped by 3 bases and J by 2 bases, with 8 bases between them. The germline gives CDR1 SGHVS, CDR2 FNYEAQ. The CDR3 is CASSFTGAYNEQFF. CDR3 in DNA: TGTGCCAGCAGCTTCACCGGGGCCTACAATGAGCAGTTCTTC.

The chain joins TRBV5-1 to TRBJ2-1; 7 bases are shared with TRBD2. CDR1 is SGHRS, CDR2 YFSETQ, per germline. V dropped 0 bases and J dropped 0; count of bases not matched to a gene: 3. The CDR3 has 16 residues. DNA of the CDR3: TGCGCCAGCAGCTTGGAGGGCGGGAGCTCCTACAATGAGCAGTTCTTC. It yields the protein CASSLEGGSSYNEQFF.

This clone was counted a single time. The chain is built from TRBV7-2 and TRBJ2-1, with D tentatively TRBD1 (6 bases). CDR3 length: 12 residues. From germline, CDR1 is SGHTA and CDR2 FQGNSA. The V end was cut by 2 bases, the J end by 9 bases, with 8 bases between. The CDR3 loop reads CASSLWGPEQFF. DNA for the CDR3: TGTGCCAGCAGCTTATGGGGGCCTGAGCAGTTCTTC.

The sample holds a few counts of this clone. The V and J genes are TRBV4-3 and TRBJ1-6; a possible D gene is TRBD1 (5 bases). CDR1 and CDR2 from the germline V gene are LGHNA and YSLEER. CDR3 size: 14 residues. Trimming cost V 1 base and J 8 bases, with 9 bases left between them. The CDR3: CASSQVPGYSPLHF. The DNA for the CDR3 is TGCGCCAGCAGCCAAGTCCCAGGGTATTCACCCCTCCACTTT.

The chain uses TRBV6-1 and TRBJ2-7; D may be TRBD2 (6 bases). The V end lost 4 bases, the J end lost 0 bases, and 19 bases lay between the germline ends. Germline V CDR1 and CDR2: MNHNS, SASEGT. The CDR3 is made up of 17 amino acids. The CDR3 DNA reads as TGTGCCAGCAGTGTTGGGGCCGGGGGACGGAGCTCCTACGAGCAGTACTTC. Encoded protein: CASSVGAGGRSSYEQYF.

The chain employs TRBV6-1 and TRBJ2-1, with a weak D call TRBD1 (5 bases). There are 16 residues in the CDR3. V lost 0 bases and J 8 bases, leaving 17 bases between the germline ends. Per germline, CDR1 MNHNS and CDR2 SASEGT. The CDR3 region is CASSEALTQGAHEQFF. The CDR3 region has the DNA TGTGCCAGCAGTGAAGCACTTACGCAAGGGGCGCATGAGCAGTTCTTC.

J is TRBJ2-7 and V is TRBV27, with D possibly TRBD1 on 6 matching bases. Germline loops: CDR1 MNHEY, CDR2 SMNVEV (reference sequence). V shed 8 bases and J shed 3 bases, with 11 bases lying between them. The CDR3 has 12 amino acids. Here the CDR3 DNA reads TGTGCCAGCCAGACAGGACTCTACGAGCAGTACTTC. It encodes CASQTGLYEQYF.

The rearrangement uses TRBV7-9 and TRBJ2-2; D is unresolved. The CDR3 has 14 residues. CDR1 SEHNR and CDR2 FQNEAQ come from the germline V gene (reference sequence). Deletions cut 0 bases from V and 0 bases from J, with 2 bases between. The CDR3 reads CASSLAANTGELFF. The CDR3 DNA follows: TGTGCCAGCAGCTTAGCCGCGAACACCGGGGAGCTGTTTTTT.